This T cell receptor beta chain was recovered during a study of blood T cell repertoires in COVID-19. Study-wide background: The United States, Italy and Spain provided the acute and convalescent COVID-19 samples. Sources were T cells, B-cell-depleted T cells, or PBMCs; the material itself was cDNA or gDNA.

Clones were sequenced by immunoSEQ multiplex PCR, and TCRdb holds only the in-frame ones, with some missing. The sample holds about 140,000 clones; roughly 80% are singletons and the top ten take just under 9%. CDR3 size: 14 residues. Trimming removed 3 bases from V and 7 bases from J, with 15 bases in between. Germline V gene lookup returns CDR1 SGHAT and CDR2 FQNNGV. The receptor's source is a woman of 80 years or more in a cohort sampled during active or convalescent COVID-19. The chain carries TRBV11-2 and TRBJ1-1, with no clear D. Sequences were obtained from peripheral blood. The CDR3 loop is CASSFVWQGSEAFF. In DNA form, the CDR3 reads TGTGCCAGCAGCTTTGTGTGGCAAGGGAGTGAAGCTTTCTTT.